The clone carrying this TCR beta chain occurred once. Its antigen remains unknown. This sample stems from a study of blood T cells in healthy people across ages. The CDR3 covers 16 residues. Germline CDR1 reads SGHDT; CDR2 reads YYEEEE. V was trimmed by 4 bases and J by 1 base, leaving 15 bases between them. Study-level findings and limits: More naive CD4+ cells and higher diversity marked long-lived donors relative to aged donors. Significant beta diversity loss was already apparent by age 40, declining roughly linearly. Observed TCR beta diversity showed a strong correlation with the percentage of naive T cells as measured by flow cytometry.

PBMCs were isolated at a quantity of at least 6.5 million per sample. With a J-beta primer mix and a sample-barcoded 5' primer, a second PCR ran about 7 to 12 cycles. TCRdb recomputed calls from the 5' RACE reads with MiXCR, one row per CDR3 protein. Of approximately 1.5 million distinct CDR3 sequences listed, roughly 43% are singletons. Specimen: blood. The source of this sequence is a woman under 30 in good health. The rearrangement joins TRBV5-6 to TRBJ1-5; D is possibly TRBD1 (5 bases). CDR3 sequence (DNA): TGTGCCAGCAGCCTAGGGGCAGGGCTGAGCAATCAGCCCCAGCATTTT. It is translated as CASSLGAGLSNQPQHF.